Below, 21 T cell receptor beta chains from the same sample are listed, as sequenced in a study of long-term antiretroviral therapy in people with HIV. Sequencing relied on immunoSEQ assay v3.0, run at survey level. Here immunoSEQ multiplex PCR was the method, and the copy in TCRdb shows in-frame clones only, minus some. Of some 40,000 clones in the sample, approximately 94% were seen once. This material consisted of unsorted PBMCs, taken around 9.2 years after starting antiretroviral therapy. These receptors all come from a man aged 30-40 years with HIV.

The V and J genes are TRBV6-6 and TRBJ2-7; 7 nucleotides align to TRBD1. Trimming removed 9 bases from V and 3 bases from J; junction bases left unmatched: 8. This CDR3 contains 13 residues. From germline, CDR1 is MNHNY and CDR2 SVGAGI (reference sequence). CDR3 sequence: CARDLRTGYEQYV. The DNA for the CDR3 is TGTGCCAGGGATCTCAGGACAGGCTACGAGCAGTACGTC.

This chain links TRBV2 with TRBJ2-2; TRBD1 agrees at 7 bases. V shed 6 bases and J 2 bases; nucleotides not matched to a gene: 6. The CDR3 runs to 15 residues. Germline lookup yields CDR1 SNHLY and CDR2 FYNNEI. The CDR3 sequence: CASSERQGNTGELFF. CDR3 in DNA: TGTGCCAGCAGCGAAAGACAGGGCAACACCGGGGAGCTGTTTTTT.

The CDR3 is CASSYPTGPEQYV. DNA of the CDR3: TGTGCCAGCAGTTACCCCACGGGCCCCGAGCAGTACGTC. This sequence joins TRBV6-5 and TRBJ2-7, with D uncertain. CDR3 length equals 13 residues. The germline CDR1 and CDR2 sequences are MNHEY and SVGAGI. V was trimmed by 2 bases and J by 6 bases, leaving 11 bases between them.

The chain recombines TRBV6-1 with TRBJ1-4; the match to TRBD1 covers 7 bases. The V segment lost 6 bases and the J segment 7 bases; nucleotides outside the gene matches: 11. This CDR3 has 15 residues. The V gene's germline CDR1 is MNHNS and CDR2 SASEGT. The CDR3 region has the DNA TGTGCCAGCAGGAACCCCGGGACAGTTCCTGAAAAACTGTTTTTT. Its protein is CASRNPGTVPEKLFF.

V gene TRBV19 combines with J gene TRBJ2-3, with 9 positions matching TRBD2. The CDR3 sequence is 15 residues long. Per germline, CDR1 LNHDA and CDR2 SQIVND (reference sequence). Germline trimming cut 7 bases from V and 1 base from J; bases unmatched to any gene: 6. The CDR3 nucleotides are TGTGCCAGTAAGGACGAGCGGGGGGGCACAGATACGCAGTATTTT. Translation gives CASKDERGGTDTQYF.

This clone was recorded only once. This sequence joins TRBV7-8 and TRBJ2-4; D is possibly TRBD2 (5 bases). The CDR3 contains 16 residues. The V gene's germline CDR1 is SGHVS and CDR2 FQNEAQ. V was shortened by 1 base and J by 0 bases, with 10 bases between the two germline ends. The CDR3: CASSLEEELAKNIQYF. CDR3 DNA: TGTGCCAGCAGCTTAGAGGAGGAGTTAGCCAAAAACATTCAGTACTTC.

The chain carries TRBV7-9 and TRBJ2-5, with a possible D match to TRBD2 (6 bases). Germline CDR1 reads SEHNR; CDR2 reads FQNEAQ (reference sequence). Between the trimmed V and J ends, which lost 1 base and 2 bases, there was a span of 11 bases. The CDR3 loop spans 15 amino acids. This chain's CDR3 is CASSLGTGTQETQYF. CDR3 nucleotides: TGTGCCAGCAGCTTAGGCACCGGGACTCAAGAGACCCAGTACTTC.

The chain joins TRBV11-2 to TRBJ2-3; D perhaps matches TRBD2 (7 bases). This CDR3 region has 18 residues. Germline assignment: CDR1 SGHAT and CDR2 FQNNGV. V was trimmed by 4 bases and J by 2 bases, leaving 22 bases between them. CDR3 region: CASSSHLGGGGYTDTQYF. The CDR3 region has the DNA TGTGCCAGCAGCTCCCACCTTGGGGGCGGGGGATACACAGATACGCAGTATTTT.

V usage is TRBV28 and J usage is TRBJ1-6, with a tentative D call TRBD1 (5 bases). The V gene lost 4 bases and the J gene lost 6 bases, with 13 bases spanning the gap. This CDR3 is 15 amino acids long. Looked up from germline, CDR1 is MDHEN and CDR2 is SYDVKM. The CDR3, as DNA: TGTGCCAGCAGTTCCCTAGGGGCTGGTAATTCACCCCTCCACTTT. It encodes CASSSLGAGNSPLHF.

This clone was seen a handful of times. J is TRBJ2-2 and V is TRBV18; D might be TRBD2 (5 bases). CDR3 size: 17 residues. Germline loops: CDR1 KGHSH, CDR2 LQKENI. Trimming removed 0 bases from V and 5 bases from J, with 16 bases in between. The DNA of the CDR3 is TGTGCCAGCTCACCACCCTCGGCCGAGGGCAAAACCGGGGAGCTGTTTTTT. It specifies CASSPPSAEGKTGELFF.

The chain employs TRBV5-5 and TRBJ1-1; D perhaps matches TRBD1 (5 bases). The CDR3 loop spans 14 amino acids. Trimming removed 1 base at V and 5 bases at J, with 12 bases between. The germline gives CDR1 SGHKS, CDR2 YYEKEE (reference sequence). CDR3 DNA sequence: TGTGCCAGCAGCTTGCAGGGAGGCGGGACTGAAGCTTTCTTT. This codes for CASSLQGGGTEAFF.

V is TRBV6-5 and J is TRBJ1-1, with D unresolved. V dropped 4 bases and J dropped 1 base, with 10 bases sitting between them. The CDR3 is 14 residues long. Per germline, CDR1 MNHEY and CDR2 SVGAGI. CDR3 nucleotide sequence: TGTGCCAGCAGTTTCGCTGGCTCGAACACTGAAGCTTTCTTT. Its translation: CASSFAGSNTEAFF.

The V call is TRBV2, the J call TRBJ2-2; TRBD1 matches at 8 bases. Germline assignment: CDR1 SNHLY and CDR2 FYNNEI. This CDR3 is built from 15 residues. J gave up 6 bases and V 4 bases, and 7 bases lay outside the gene matches. CDR3 protein: CASSGGTGPAGELFF. DNA of the CDR3: TGTGCCAGCAGTGGAGGGACAGGACCGGCCGGGGAGCTGTTTTTT.

The rearrangement uses TRBV2 and TRBJ1-1, with D perhaps matching TRBD1 (5 bases). The CDR3 is 13 amino acids. The germline V gene encodes CDR1 SNHLY and CDR2 FYNNEI. Trimming took 7 bases from V and 1 from J, leaving 10 bases between them. For the CDR3, the DNA is TGTGCCAGCACCACCCAGGGGAACACTGAAGCTTTCTTT. Protein sequence: CASTTQGNTEAFF. The full variable domain, completed using reference TRBV2 and TRBJ1-1, is EPEVTQTPSHQVTQMGQEVILRCVPISNHLYFYWYRQILGQKVEFLVSFYNNEISEKSEIFDDQFSVERPDGSNFTLKIRSTKLEDSAMYFCASTTQGNTEAFFGQGTRLTVV.

V usage is TRBV11-3 and J usage is TRBJ2-1; D call uncertain. Deletions cut 1 base from V and 5 bases from J, with 6 bases between. Per the germline V gene, CDR1 is SGHNT and CDR2 is YENEEA. CDR3 size: 13 residues. The CDR3 reads CASSLGYHNEQFF. The CDR3 region has the DNA TGTGCCAGCAGCTTAGGGTATCACAATGAGCAGTTCTTC.

The V and J genes are TRBV10-1 and TRBJ1-1; 10 positions match TRBD1. The CDR3 runs 14 residues. From germline, CDR1 is WNHNN and CDR2 SYGVQD (reference sequence). Trimming at V came to 5 bases and at J to 7 bases, leaving 7 bases not matched to a gene. The CDR3 DNA reads TGCGCCAGCAGTTGGACAGGGGGACTCATTGAAGCTTTCTTT. Translating gives CASSWTGGLIEAFF.

This sequence joins TRBV6-1 and TRBJ1-1; no definite D call. The CDR3 covers 13 residues. Per germline, CDR1 MNHNS and CDR2 SASEGT. Trimming removed 2 bases at V and 10 bases at J, with 14 bases between. This CDR3 is CASSERREERAFF. The DNA of the CDR3 is TGTGCCAGCAGTGAACGAAGGGAGGAAAGAGCTTTCTTT.

The rearrangement links TRBV11-2 to TRBJ2-5; D gene ambiguous. CDR3 size: 11 residues. The V end lost 6 bases, the J end lost 5 bases, and 7 bases lay between the germline ends. Germline CDR1 reads SGHAT; CDR2 reads FQNNGV. CDR3 in amino acids: CASSYRETQYF. Written as DNA, the CDR3 is TGTGCCAGCAGTTATAGGGAGACCCAGTACTTC. Variable domain in full (rest from reference TRBV11-2 and TRBJ2-5): EAGVAQSPRYKIIEKRQSVAFWCNPISGHATLYWYQQILGQGPKLLIQFQNNGVVDDSQLPKDRFSAERLKGVDSTLKIQPAKLEDSAVYLCASSYRETQYFGPGTRLLVL.

This sequence joins TRBV5-5 and TRBJ1-5; D ambiguous. The CDR3 contains 15 residues. V was clipped by 4 bases and J by 0 bases, with 11 bases between them. Per the germline V gene, CDR1 is SGHKS and CDR2 is YYEKEE (reference sequence). CDR3: CASSALLYSNQPQHF. CDR3 nucleotides: TGTGCCAGCAGCGCACTACTTTATAGCAATCAGCCCCAGCATTTT.

The chain couples TRBV19 to TRBJ1-6; D gene unclear. This CDR3 is 16 amino acids long. Trimming took off 2 bases at V and 0 bases at J, with 8 bases between the two ends. Germline values: CDR1 LNHDA, CDR2 SQIVND (reference sequence). The CDR3 spells CASSISGSSYNSPLHF. In DNA, the CDR3 is TGTGCCAGTAGTATATCTGGGAGCTCCTATAATTCACCCCTCCACTTT.

The CDR3 DNA reads TGCAGTGCCCGAGGGGGGCACGAGCAGTACGTC. Translating gives CSARGGHEQYV. This sequence joins TRBV20-1 and TRBJ2-7; either TRBD1 or TRBD2 may supply D (6 bases each). Per germline, CDR1 DFQATT and CDR2 SNEGSKA (reference sequence). The CDR3 extends over 11 amino acids. V lost 6 bases to trimming and J lost 5 bases, with 11 bases between them.